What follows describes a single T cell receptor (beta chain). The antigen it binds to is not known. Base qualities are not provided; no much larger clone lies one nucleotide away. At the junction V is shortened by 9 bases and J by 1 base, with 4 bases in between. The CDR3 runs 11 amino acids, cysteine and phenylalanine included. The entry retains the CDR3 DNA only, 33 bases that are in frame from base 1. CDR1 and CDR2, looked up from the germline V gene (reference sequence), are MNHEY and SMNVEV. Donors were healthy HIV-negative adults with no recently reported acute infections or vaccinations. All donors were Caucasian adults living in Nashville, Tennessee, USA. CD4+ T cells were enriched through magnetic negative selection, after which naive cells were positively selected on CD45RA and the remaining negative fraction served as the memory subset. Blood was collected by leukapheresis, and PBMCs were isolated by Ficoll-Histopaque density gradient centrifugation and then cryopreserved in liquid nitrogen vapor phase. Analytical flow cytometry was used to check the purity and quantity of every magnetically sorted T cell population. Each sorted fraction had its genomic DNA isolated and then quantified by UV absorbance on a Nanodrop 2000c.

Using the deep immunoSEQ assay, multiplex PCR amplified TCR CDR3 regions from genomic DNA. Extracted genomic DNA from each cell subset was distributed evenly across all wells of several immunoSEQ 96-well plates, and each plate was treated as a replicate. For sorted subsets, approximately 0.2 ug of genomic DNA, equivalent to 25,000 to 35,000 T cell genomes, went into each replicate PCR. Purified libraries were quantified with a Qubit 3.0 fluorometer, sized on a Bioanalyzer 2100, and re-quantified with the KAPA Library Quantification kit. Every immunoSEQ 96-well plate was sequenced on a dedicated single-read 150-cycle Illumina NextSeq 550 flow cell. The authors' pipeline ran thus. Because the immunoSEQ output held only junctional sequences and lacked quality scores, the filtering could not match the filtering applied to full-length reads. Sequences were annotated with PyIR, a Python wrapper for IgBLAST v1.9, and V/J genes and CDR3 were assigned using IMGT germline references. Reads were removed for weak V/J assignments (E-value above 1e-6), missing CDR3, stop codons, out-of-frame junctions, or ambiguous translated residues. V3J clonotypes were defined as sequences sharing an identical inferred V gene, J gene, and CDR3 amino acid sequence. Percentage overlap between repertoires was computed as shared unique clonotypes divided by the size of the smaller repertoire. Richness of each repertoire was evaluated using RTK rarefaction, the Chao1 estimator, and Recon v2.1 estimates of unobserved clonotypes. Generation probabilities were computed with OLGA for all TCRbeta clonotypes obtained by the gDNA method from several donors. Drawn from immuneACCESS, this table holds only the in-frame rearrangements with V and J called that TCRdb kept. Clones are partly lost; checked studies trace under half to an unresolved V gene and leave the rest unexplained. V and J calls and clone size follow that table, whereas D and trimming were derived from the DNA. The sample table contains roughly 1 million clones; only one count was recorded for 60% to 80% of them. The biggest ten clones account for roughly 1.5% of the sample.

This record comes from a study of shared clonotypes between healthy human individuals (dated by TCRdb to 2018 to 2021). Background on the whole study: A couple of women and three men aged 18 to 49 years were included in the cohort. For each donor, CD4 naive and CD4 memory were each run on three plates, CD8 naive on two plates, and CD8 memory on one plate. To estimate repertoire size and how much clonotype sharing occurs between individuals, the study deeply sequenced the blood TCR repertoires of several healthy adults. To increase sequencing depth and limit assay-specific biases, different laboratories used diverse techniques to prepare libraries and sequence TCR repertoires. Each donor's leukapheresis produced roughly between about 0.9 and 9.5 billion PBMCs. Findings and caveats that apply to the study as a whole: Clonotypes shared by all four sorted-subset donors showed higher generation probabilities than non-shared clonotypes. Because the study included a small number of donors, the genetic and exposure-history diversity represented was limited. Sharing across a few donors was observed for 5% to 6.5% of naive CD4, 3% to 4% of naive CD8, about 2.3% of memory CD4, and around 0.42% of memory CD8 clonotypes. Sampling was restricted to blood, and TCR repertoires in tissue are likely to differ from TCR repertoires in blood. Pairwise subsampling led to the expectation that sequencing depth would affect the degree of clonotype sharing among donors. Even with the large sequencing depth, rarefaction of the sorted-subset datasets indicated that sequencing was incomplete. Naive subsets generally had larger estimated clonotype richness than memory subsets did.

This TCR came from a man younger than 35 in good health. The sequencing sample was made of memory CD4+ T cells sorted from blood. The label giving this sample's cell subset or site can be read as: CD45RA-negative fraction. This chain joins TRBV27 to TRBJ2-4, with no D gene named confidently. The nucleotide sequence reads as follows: TGTGCCAGTCGGGCCAAAAACATTCAGTACTTC. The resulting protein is CASRAKNIQYF.